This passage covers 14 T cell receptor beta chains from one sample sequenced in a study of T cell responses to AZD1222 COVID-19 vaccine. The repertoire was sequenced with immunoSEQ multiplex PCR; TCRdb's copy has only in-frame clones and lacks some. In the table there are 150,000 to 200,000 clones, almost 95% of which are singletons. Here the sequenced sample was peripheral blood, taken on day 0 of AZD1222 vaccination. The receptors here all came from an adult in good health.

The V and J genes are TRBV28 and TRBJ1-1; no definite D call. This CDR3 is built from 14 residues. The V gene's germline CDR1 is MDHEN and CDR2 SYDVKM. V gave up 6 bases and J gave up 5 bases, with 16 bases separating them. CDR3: CASSPSLVGTEAFF. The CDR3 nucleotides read TGTGCCAGCAGCCCTTCTTTGGTAGGAACTGAAGCTTTCTTT.

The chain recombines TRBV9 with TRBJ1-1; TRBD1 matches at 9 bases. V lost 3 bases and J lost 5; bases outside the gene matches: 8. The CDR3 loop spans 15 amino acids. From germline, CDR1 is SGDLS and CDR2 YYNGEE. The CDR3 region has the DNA TGTGCCAGCAGCGACGGGACAGGGAGGGGGACTGAAGCTTTCTTT. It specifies CASSDGTGRGTEAFF.

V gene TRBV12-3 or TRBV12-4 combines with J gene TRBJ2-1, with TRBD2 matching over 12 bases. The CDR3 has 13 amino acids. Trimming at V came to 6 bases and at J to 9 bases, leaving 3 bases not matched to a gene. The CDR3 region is CASSLTSGGEQFF. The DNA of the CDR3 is TGTGCCAGCAGCCTGACTAGCGGGGGTGAGCAGTTCTTC.

This CDR3 reads CASSLLQGARGYTF. In DNA, the CDR3 is TGTGCCAGCAGTTTACTCCAGGGGGCTAGGGGCTACACCTTC. The V gene is TRBV28, the J gene TRBJ1-2; 8 nucleotides agree with TRBD1. Germline-derived CDR1 and CDR2 are MDHEN and SYDVKM. Unmatched junction bases numbered 7, after V lost 2 bases and J lost 8 bases. The CDR3 runs 14 residues.

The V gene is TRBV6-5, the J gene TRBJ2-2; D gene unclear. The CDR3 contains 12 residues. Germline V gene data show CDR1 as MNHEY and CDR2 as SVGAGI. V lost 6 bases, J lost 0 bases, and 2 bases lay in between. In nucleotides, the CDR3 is TGTGCCAGCAGAACGAACACCGGGGAGCTGTTTTTT. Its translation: CASRTNTGELFF.

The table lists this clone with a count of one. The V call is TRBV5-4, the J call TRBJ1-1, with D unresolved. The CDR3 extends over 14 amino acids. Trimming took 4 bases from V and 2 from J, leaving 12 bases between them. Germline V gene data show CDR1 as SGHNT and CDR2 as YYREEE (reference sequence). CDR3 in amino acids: CASSRGGDNTEAFF. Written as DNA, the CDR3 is TGTGCCAGCAGCCGAGGCGGGGATAACACTGAAGCTTTCTTT.

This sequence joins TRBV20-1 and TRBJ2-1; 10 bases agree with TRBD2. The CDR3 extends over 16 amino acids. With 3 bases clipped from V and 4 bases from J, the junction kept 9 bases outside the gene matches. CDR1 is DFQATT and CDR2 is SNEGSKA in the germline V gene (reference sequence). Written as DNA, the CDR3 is TGCAGTGCTAGTGTGTCTAGCGGGAGAAAGTACAATGAGCAGTTCTTC. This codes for CSASVSSGRKYNEQFF.

CDR3 nucleotide sequence: TGTGCCAGCAGTTTATCGGGTCGGTATGGCTACACCTTC. Encoded protein: CASSLSGRYGYTF. This chain links TRBV12-3 or TRBV12-4 with TRBJ1-2; D remains unclear. Trimming left V 2 bases short and J 5 bases short, with 9 bases between. The CDR3 covers 13 residues.

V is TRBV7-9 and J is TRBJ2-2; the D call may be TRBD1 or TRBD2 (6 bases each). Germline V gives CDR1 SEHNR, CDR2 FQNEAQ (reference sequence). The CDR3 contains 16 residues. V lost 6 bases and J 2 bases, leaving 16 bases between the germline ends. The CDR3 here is CASSPIWGANTGELFF. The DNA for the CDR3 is TGTGCCAGCAGTCCCATATGGGGGGCAAACACCGGGGAGCTGTTTTTT.

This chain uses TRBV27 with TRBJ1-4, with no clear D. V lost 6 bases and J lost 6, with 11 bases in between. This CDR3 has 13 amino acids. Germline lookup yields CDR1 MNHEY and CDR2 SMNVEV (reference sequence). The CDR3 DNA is TGTGCCAGCAGCCCGAGGGCAGATGAAAAACTGTTTTTT. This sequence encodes CASSPRADEKLFF.

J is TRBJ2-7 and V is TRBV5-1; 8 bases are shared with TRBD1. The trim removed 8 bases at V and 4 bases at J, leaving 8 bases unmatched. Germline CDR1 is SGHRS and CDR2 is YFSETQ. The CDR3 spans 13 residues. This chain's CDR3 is CASTTGAEYEQYF. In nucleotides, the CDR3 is TGCGCCAGTACGACAGGGGCGGAATACGAGCAGTACTTC.

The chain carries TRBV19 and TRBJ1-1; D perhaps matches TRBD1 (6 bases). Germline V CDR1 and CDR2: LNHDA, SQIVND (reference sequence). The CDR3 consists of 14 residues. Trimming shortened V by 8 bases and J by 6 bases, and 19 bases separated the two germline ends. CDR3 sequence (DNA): TGTGCCAGTGGGCAACAGGGCGTCAATGCTGAAGCTTTCTTT. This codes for CASGQQGVNAEAFF.

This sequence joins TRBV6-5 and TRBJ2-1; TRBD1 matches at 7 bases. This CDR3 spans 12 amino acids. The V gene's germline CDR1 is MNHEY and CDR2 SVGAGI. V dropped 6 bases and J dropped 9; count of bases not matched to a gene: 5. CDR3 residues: CASRDRVGEQFF. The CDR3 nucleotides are TGTGCCAGCAGAGACAGGGTGGGTGAGCAGTTCTTC.

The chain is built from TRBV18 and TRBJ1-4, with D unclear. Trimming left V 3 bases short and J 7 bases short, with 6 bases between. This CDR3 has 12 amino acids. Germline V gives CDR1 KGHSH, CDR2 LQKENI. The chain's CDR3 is CASSPRSEKLFF. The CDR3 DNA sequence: TGTGCCAGCTCACCGAGAAGTGAAAAACTGTTTTTT. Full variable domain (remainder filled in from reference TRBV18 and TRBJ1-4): NAGVMQNPRHLVRRRGQEARLRCSPMKGHSHVYWYRQLPEEGLKFMVYLQKENIIDESGMPKERFSAEFPKEGPSILRIQQVVRGDSAAYFCASSPRSEKLFFGSGTQLSVL.